The T cell receptor (beta chain) described here comes from a study of blood T cell repertoires in COVID-19. Cohorts were determined from participant-reported clinical history. The method was immunoSEQ multiplex PCR; TCRdb's version includes in-frame clones alone and lacks a portion of them. The table lists 200,000 to 250,000 clones, more than 85% of them singletons, with roughly 1.6% in the top ten. The CDR3 is 16 residues long. V lost 0 bases and J lost 0, with 12 bases in between. CDR1 LGHNA and CDR2 YSLEER come from the germline V gene. The source is a woman in her forties or fifties who had recovered from COVID-19. The chain recombines TRBV4-3 with TRBJ2-7; tentative D call: TRBD1 (5 bases). Sequencing was done on a sample of PBMCs or T cells enriched from blood (not recorded which). CDR3: CASSQDRDRLSYEQYF. The CDR3 DNA sequence: TGCGCCAGCAGCCAAGATAGAGACAGACTCTCCTACGAGCAGTACTTC.